The 25 T cell receptor beta chains below were found in one sample sequenced in a study. TCRdb analysed the 5' RACE reads with MiXCR anew, one entry per CDR3 protein. In the table there are under 15,000 distinct CDR3 sequences, more than 20% of which are singletons. Sequenced material: naive CD4+ T cells sorted from blood. Subset of the sample: naive CD4+ T cells, CD4+CD45RA+CD25-. The receptors originated from a female donor with breast cancer.

In its sample, this clonotype was seen a few times. A much larger clone differs from this one at a single base, so this may be a read error. This rearrangement joins TRBV20-1 to TRBJ2-1; TRBD2 agrees at 11 bases. Germline loops: CDR1 DFQATT, CDR2 SNEGSKA (reference sequence). The J segment lost 6 bases and the V segment lost 5 bases, leaving 9 bases of the junction unmatched. The CDR3 totals 15 residues. The CDR3 spells CSALRLAGRPNEQFF. CDR3 sequence (DNA): TGCAGTGCTTTAAGACTAGCGGGACGGCCCAATGAGCAGTTCTTC.

This clonotype is medium-sized (0.01 to 0.1%). The V gene is TRBV3-1, the J gene TRBJ1-2; 9 bases map to TRBD1. Germline CDR1 reads LGHDT; CDR2 reads YNNKEL (reference sequence). Trimming at V came to 4 bases and at J to 7 bases, leaving 10 bases not matched to a gene. The CDR3 is 15 amino acids. The CDR3, as DNA: TGTGCCAGCAGCCCGTACAGGGGGCAAAGAAGTGGCTACACCTTC. It encodes CASSPYRGQRSGYTF.

This clonotype was seen many times. This chain uses TRBV12-3 or TRBV12-4 with TRBJ2-1, with 7 bases identical to TRBD1. The CDR3 sequence is 15 residues long. J gave up 5 bases and V 3 bases, and 7 bases lay outside the gene matches. Here the CDR3 DNA reads TGTGCCAGCAGTTTCAGGGGGACAGTGAACAATGAGCAGTTCTTC. This sequence encodes CASSFRGTVNNEQFF.

This clonotype is termed medium-sized (0.01 to 0.1%). The chain employs TRBV20-1 and TRBJ1-3, with D perhaps TRBD1 (5 bases). V was pared by 6 bases and J by 2 bases, with 11 bases between. The CDR3 contains 13 residues. The V gene's germline CDR1 is DFQATT and CDR2 SNEGSKA (reference sequence). The CDR3 sequence: CSAGDAAGNTIYF. The CDR3 DNA sequence: TGCAGTGCCGGGGACGCTGCTGGAAACACCATATATTTT.

The chain couples TRBV2 to TRBJ2-3; tentative D call: TRBD1 (5 bases). The CDR3 is 14 residues long. Trimming stripped 7 bases from V and 1 base from J, with 12 bases between. The germline gives CDR1 SNHLY, CDR2 FYNNEI. CDR3 in amino acids: CASMSQGGTDTQYF. As DNA, the CDR3 is TGTGCCAGCATGAGCCAGGGTGGCACAGATACGCAGTATTTT. The entire variable domain, with the rest obtained from reference TRBV2 and TRBJ2-3, is as follows: EPEVTQTPSHQVTQMGQEVILRCVPISNHLYFYWYRQILGQKVEFLVSFYNNEISEKSEIFDDQFSVERPDGSNFTLKIRSTKLEDSAMYFCASMSQGGTDTQYFGPGTRLTVL.

This clonotype turned up a few times. The chain joins TRBV18 to TRBJ1-5, with D perhaps matching TRBD1 (6 bases). Germline V gene sequence: CDR1 KGHSH, CDR2 LQKENI. The CDR3 is 15 residues long. Trimming took off 0 bases at V and 2 bases at J, with 8 bases between the two ends. This CDR3 is CASSPPGHGNQPQHF. CDR3 bases: TGTGCCAGCTCACCACCGGGACATGGCAATCAGCCCCAGCATTTT.

This clonotype rates as medium-sized. The genes are TRBV5-1 and TRBJ2-7, with D possibly called TRBD1 or TRBD2 (5 bases each). The CDR3 spans 15 residues. Germline assignment: CDR1 SGHRS and CDR2 YFSETQ. The V and J ends lost 0 bases and 0 bases respectively, with 10 bases between them. The CDR3 sequence: CASSLDPGSSYEQYF. CDR3 DNA: TGCGCCAGCAGCTTGGATCCAGGGAGCTCCTACGAGCAGTACTTC.

A remark on this clonotype: Given a much more abundant clone one base away, this may be a read error. J is TRBJ2-7 and V is TRBV20-1, with D possibly TRBD2 on 5 matching bases. This CDR3 contains 14 residues. Per germline, CDR1 DFQATT and CDR2 SNEGSKA (reference sequence). CDR3 region: CSGRDPGVSHEQYF. As DNA, the CDR3 is TGCAGTGGTAGAGATCCCGGGGTTTCCCACGAGCAGTACTTC.

The sample holds many counts of this clonotype. The V and J genes are TRBV18 and TRBJ2-4, with no clear D. The length of the CDR3 is 13 residues. Trimming took 5 bases from V and 1 from J, leaving 6 bases between them. The germline CDR1 and CDR2 sequences are KGHSH and LQKENI. The CDR3 nucleotides read TGTGCCAGCTCAAACAATGCCAAAAACATTCAGTACTTC. This encodes CASSNNAKNIQYF.

This clonotype was detected ten times or more. V gene TRBV12-3 or TRBV12-4 combines with J gene TRBJ2-1, with D perhaps matching TRBD2 (6 bases). The V and J ends lost 6 bases and 0 bases respectively, with 15 bases between them. This CDR3 spans 16 amino acids. The CDR3 sequence: CASSLSGESSYNEQFF. DNA for the CDR3: TGTGCCAGCAGCCTGTCGGGGGAAAGCTCCTACAATGAGCAGTTCTTC.

As concerns this clonotype: A much more abundant neighbour one base away suggests this may be a read error. The V gene is TRBV3-1, the J gene TRBJ1-3, with a weak D call TRBD1 (5 bases). V was clipped by 6 bases and J by 3 bases, with 9 bases between them. The CDR3 runs to 13 residues. Germline CDR1 reads LGHDT; CDR2 reads YNNKEL (reference sequence). For the CDR3, the DNA is TGTGCCAGCAGACCAGGGCATGGAAACACCATATATTTT. Its translation is CASRPGHGNTIYF. Together with reference TRBV3-1 and TRBJ1-3, the CDR3 gives the full variable domain: DTAVSQTPKYLVTQMGNDKSIKCEQNLGHDTMYWYKQDSKKFLKIMFSYNNKELIINETVPNRFSPKSPDKAHLNLHINSLELGDSAVYFCASRPGHGNTIYFGEGSWLTVV.

Concerning this clonotype itself: This may stem from a read error, because a much larger clone lies one nucleotide away. The V gene is TRBV5-1, the J gene TRBJ1-1; 8 positions match TRBD1. Germline V gene sequence: CDR1 SGHRS, CDR2 YFSETQ. The CDR3 length is 15 residues. V trimming: 10 bases; J trimming: 3 bases; junction bases outside the gene matches: 14. The CDR3 sequence: CACTRDRFTHTEAFF. DNA of the CDR3: TGCGCCTGCACCCGGGACAGGTTTACCCACACTGAAGCTTTCTTT.

Ten or more counts support this clonotype. The genes are TRBV5-1 and TRBJ2-3, with 7 bases fitting TRBD1. CDR1 and CDR2 (germline): SGHRS, YFSETQ. CDR3 length: 13 residues. V lost 4 bases and J lost 4; bases outside the gene matches: 3. The CDR3 DNA sequence: TGCGCCAGCAGCCAGGGGACAGCAGATACGCAGTATTTT. Amino acids: CASSQGTADTQYF. Supplemented by reference TRBV5-1 and TRBJ2-3, the full variable domain reads KAGVTQTPRYLIKTRGQQVTLSCSPISGHRSVSWYQQTPGQGLQFLFEYFSETQRNKGNFPGRFSGRQFSNSRSEMNVSTLELGDSALYLCASSQGTADTQYFGPGTRLTVL.

This chain links TRBV24-1 with TRBJ2-1; D is undetermined. CDR3 length equals 14 residues. Germline V gene data show CDR1 as KGHDR and CDR2 as SFDVKD. With 6 bases removed from V and 0 bases from J, the gap between germline ends came to 8 bases. CDR3 bases: TGTGCCACCAGTCAGTGGGGCTCCTACAATGAGCAGTTCTTC. The encoded protein is CATSQWGSYNEQFF.

This clonotype has ten or more counts. The chain couples TRBV15 to TRBJ1-5; no definite D call. The CDR3 is 16 residues long. Trimming took off 3 bases at V and 7 bases at J, with 19 bases between the two ends. Germline V gene lookup returns CDR1 LNHNV and CDR2 YYDKDF (reference sequence). In nucleotides, the CDR3 is TGTGCCACCAGCAGGTACGGGCCCCCAGCGCCCCAGCCCCAGCATTTT. Translation gives CATSRYGPPAPQPQHF.

In its sample, this clonotype is medium-sized (0.01 to 0.1%). The chain combines TRBV4-1 with TRBJ2-1; 16 nucleotides agree with TRBD2. The germline V gene has CDR1 MGHRA and CDR2 YSYEKL. Trimming removed 3 bases from V and 4 bases from J; junction bases left unmatched: 9. CDR3 size: 19 residues. CDR3 sequence: CASSHPGLAGGPDYNEQFF. As DNA, the CDR3 is TGCGCCAGCAGCCATCCGGGACTAGCGGGAGGGCCAGATTACAATGAGCAGTTCTTC.

The sample holds many counts of this clonotype. The chain is built from TRBV7-9 and TRBJ1-2; 10 bases are shared with TRBD1. The CDR3 sequence is 16 residues long. V was pared by 0 bases and J by 8 bases, with 9 bases of the junction left unmatched. CDR1 is SEHNR and CDR2 is FQNEAQ in the germline V gene (reference sequence). CDR3 amino acids: CASSLAGTGVLGGYTF. The CDR3 coding sequence is TGTGCCAGCAGCTTAGCTGGGACAGGGGTCCTGGGCGGCTACACCTTC.

This clonotype was seen repeatedly, ten times or more. The chain employs TRBV20-1 and TRBJ1-4; 7 bases are shared with TRBD1. J was trimmed by 6 bases and V by 0 bases; bases with no gene match: 4. The CDR3 spans 14 residues. The V gene's germline CDR1 is DFQATT and CDR2 SNEGSKA (reference sequence). The CDR3 DNA reads as TGCAGTGCTAGAGATGCCCAGGGGGATGAAAAACTGTTTTTT. This codes for CSARDAQGDEKLFF.

This rearrangement joins TRBV7-2 to TRBJ1-6; D perhaps matches TRBD1 (5 bases). The germline V and J ends were trimmed by 3 bases and 4 bases, with 7 bases remaining between them. The CDR3 covers 14 residues. Looked up from germline, CDR1 is SGHTA and CDR2 is FQGNSA. DNA of the CDR3: TGTGCCAGCAGCTTGGGGGGTTATAATTCACCCCTCCACTTT. Translation: CASSLGGYNSPLHF.

This clonotype was recorded only once. An end of the junction does not agree with germline; a read error may underlie this. This chain uses TRBV3-1 with TRBJ1-1; no definite D call. The CDR3 covers 15 residues. Germline V gene lookup returns CDR1 LGHDT and CDR2 YNNKEL (reference sequence). This CDR3 reads CVSSRSDLGNTEAFF. The CDR3 coding sequence is TGTGTCAGCAGCCGGTCTGACCTGGGGAACACTGAAGCTTTCTTT.

Ten or more counts support this clonotype. The chain combines TRBV28 with TRBJ2-4, with TRBD2 as a possible D gene (5 bases). This CDR3 region has 16 residues. V shed 5 bases and J shed 0 bases, with 14 bases lying between them. Germline-derived CDR1 and CDR2 are MDHEN and SYDVKM. The DNA for the CDR3 is TGTGCCAGCAGTCCAGCGAGCGGTGTAGCCAAAAACATTCAGTACTTC. Encoded protein: CASSPASGVAKNIQYF. The full variable domain, completed using reference TRBV28 and TRBJ2-4, is DVKVTQSSRYLVKRTGEKVFLECVQDMDHENMFWYRQDPGLGLRLIYFSYDVKMKEKGDIPEGYSVSREKKERFSLILESASTNQTSMYLCASSPASGVAKNIQYFGAGTRLSVL.

Concerning this clonotype: Sequence at one end of the junction differs from germline and may be a read error. The gene calls are TRBV18 and TRBJ2-7, with D possibly matching TRBD2 (6 bases). Germline V lookup: CDR1 KGHSH, CDR2 LQKENI. There are 16 residues in the CDR3. In nucleotides, the CDR3 is TGTGCCAGCTCAAAGGGACTTCAGGGCGGCTCCTACGAGCAGCACTTC. Encoded protein: CASSKGLQGGSYEQHF.

This chain connects TRBV6-2 or TRBV6-3 to TRBJ2-3; 9 bases map to TRBD2. The length of the CDR3 is 18 residues. The V gene's germline CDR1 is MNHEY and CDR2 SVGEGT. V was clipped by 0 bases and J by 0 bases; unmatched bases: 7. The CDR3 loop reads CASSYSGGLAGSTDTQYF. CDR3 bases: TGTGCCAGCAGTTACTCTGGGGGTCTAGCGGGAAGCACAGATACGCAGTATTTT.

Ten or more counts support this clonotype. Compared with germline, one end of the junction differs, possibly owing to a read error. The gene calls are TRBV12-5 and TRBJ1-2; D is ambiguous. The CDR3 runs to 11 residues. The germline V gene has CDR1 LGHNT and CDR2 FRNRAP. The CDR3 nucleotides are TGTGCTAGTGGTCTTAACTACGGCTACACCTTC. Translating it yields CASGLNYGYTF.

In this sample, this clonotype turned up many times. The V and J genes are TRBV6-5 and TRBJ1-6; D not certain. V lost 2 bases, J lost 13 bases, and 21 bases lay in between. The length of the CDR3 is 16 residues. Looked up from germline, CDR1 is MNHEY and CDR2 is SVGAGI. The CDR3 DNA follows: TGTGCCAGCAGTTACGGGTACACCGCCCTTTGGTCGCCCCTCCACTTT. Amino acid sequence: CASSYGYTALWSPLHF.